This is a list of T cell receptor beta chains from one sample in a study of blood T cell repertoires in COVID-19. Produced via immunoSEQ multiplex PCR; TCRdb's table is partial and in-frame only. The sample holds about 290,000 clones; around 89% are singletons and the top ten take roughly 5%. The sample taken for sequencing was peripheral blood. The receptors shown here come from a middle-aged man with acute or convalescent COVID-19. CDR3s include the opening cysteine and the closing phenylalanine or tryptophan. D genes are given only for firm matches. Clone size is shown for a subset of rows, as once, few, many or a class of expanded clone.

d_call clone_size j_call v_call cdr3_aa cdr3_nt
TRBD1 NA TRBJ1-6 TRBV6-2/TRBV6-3 CASSSRTGKDSPLHF TGTGCCAGCAGTTCAAGGACAGGGAAGGATTCACCCCTCCACTTT
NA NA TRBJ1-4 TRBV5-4 CASSLGGVGEKLFF TGTGCCAGCAGCTTGGGGGGGGTGGGTGAAAAACTGTTTTTT
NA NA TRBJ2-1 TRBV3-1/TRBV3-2 CASSQRRTEQFF TGTGCCAGCAGCCAGAGAAGAACTGAGCAGTTCTTC
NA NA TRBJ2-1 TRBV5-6 CASSLITDNEQFF TGTGCCAGCAGCTTGATAACAGACAATGAGCAGTTCTTC
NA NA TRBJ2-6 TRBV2 CASSEIGAGANVLTF TGTGCCAGCAGTGAAATAGGGGCTGGGGCCAACGTCCTGACTTTC
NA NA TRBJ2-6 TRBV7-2 CASSPTTDSSGANVLTF TGTGCCAGCAGCCCCACAACCGATTCCTCTGGGGCCAACGTCCTGACTTTC
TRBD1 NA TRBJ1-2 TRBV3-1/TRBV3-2 CASNGRGQGAEGYTF TGTGCCAGCAATGGTAGGGGACAGGGGGCGGAGGGCTACACCTTC
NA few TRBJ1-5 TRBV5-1 CASSPDTPLGPQHF TGCGCCAGCAGCCCGGACACTCCATTAGGGCCCCAGCATTTT
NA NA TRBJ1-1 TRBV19 CASSLGQGSSIEAFF TGTGCCAGTAGTTTAGGCCAGGGGTCTTCTATTGAAGCTTTCTTT
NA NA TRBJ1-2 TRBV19 CASRPIGVRGYTF TGTGCCAGTCGTCCTATAGGAGTGAGGGGCTACACCTTC
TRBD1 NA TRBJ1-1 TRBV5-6 CASSSIRDRNTEAFF TGTGCCAGCAGCTCTATCCGGGACAGAAACACTGAAGCTTTCTTT
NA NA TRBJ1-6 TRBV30 CAWRPRRSNSPLHF TGTGCCTGGAGGCCCCGGCGGAGTAATTCACCCCTCCACTTT
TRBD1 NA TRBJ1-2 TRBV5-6 CASSFPTGGYDYGYTF TGTGCCAGCAGCTTCCCGACAGGGGGCTACGACTATGGCTACACCTTC
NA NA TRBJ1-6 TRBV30 CAWRGPSYNSPLHF TGTGCCTGGAGGGGGCCCTCCTATAATTCACCCCTCCACTTT
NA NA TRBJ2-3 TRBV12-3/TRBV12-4 CASSLEGAQYF TGTGCCAGCAGTTTAGAAGGGGCGCAGTATTTT
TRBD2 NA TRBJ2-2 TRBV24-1 CATSDDPGGNGELFF TGTGCCACCAGTGATGACCCGGGAGGAAACGGGGAGCTGTTTTTT
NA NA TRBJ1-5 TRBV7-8 CASSPRQAGQPQHF TGTGCCAGCAGCCCCCGACAGGCGGGCCAGCCCCAGCATTTT
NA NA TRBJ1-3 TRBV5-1 CASSLDSPISGNTIYF TGCGCCAGCAGCTTGGACAGCCCTATCTCCGGAAACACCATATATTTT
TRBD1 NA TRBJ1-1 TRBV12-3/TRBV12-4 CASSYRGNTEAFF TGTGCCAGCAGTTACAGGGGAAACACTGAAGCTTTCTTT
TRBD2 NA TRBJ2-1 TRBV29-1 CSVEDGRGLTDEQFF TGCAGCGTTGAAGATGGGAGGGGATTAACGGATGAGCAGTTCTTC
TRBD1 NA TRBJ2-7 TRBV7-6 CASSPGTGNSYEQYF TGTGCCAGCAGCCCCGGGACAGGGAACTCCTACGAGCAGTACTTC
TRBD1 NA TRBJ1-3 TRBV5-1 CASRQGANGNTIYF TGCGCCAGCAGACAGGGGGCTAATGGAAACACCATATATTTT
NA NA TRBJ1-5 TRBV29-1 CSAILGGATSQPQHF TGCAGCGCAATCTTAGGCGGAGCAACTTCTCAGCCCCAGCATTTT
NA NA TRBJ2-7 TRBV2 CASSEAGPSEQYF TGTGCCAGCAGTGAGGCAGGGCCCTCCGAGCAGTACTTC
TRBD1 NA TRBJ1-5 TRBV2 CASRTGNQPQHF TGTGCCAGCAGGACAGGGAATCAGCCCCAGCATTTT
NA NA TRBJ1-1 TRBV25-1 CASSDLDIGLTFF TGTGCCAGCAGTGATCTCGACATAGGTTTGACTTTCTTT
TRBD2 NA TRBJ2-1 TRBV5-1 CASSLYMGLAGSSYNEQFF TGCGCCAGCAGCTTGTATATGGGACTAGCGGGTAGCTCCTACAATGAGCAGTTCTTC
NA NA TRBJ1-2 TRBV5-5 CASSLGKQGWGYTF TGTGCCAGCAGCTTGGGGAAACAGGGATGGGGCTACACCTTC
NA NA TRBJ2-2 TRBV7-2 CASSLGLNTGELFF TGTGCCAGCAGTCTCGGACTCAACACCGGGGAGCTGTTTTTT
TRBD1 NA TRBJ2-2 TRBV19 CASRQGAGGELFF TGTGCCAGTCGGCAGGGGGCGGGCGGGGAGCTGTTTTTT
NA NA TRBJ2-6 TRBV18 CASSPQGRAGANVLTF TGTGCCAGCTCACCACAGGGCAGGGCTGGGGCCAACGTCCTGACTTTC
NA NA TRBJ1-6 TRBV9 CASSTLAGFSPLHF TGTGCCAGCAGCACCCTTGCGGGATTTTCGCCCCTCCACTTT
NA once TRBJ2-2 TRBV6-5 CASSYEGAGELFF TGTGCCAGCAGTTATGAGGGCGCCGGGGAGCTGTTTTTT
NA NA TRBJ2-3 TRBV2 CASRGGAPNTDTQYF TGTGCCAGCAGAGGGGGGGCCCCTAACACAGATACGCAGTATTTT
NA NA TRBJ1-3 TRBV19 CASSIDYHSGNTIYF TGTGCCAGTAGTATAGACTACCACTCTGGAAACACCATATATTTT
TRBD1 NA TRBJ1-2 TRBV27 CASSFTGGDYGYTF TGTGCCAGCAGTTTTACAGGGGGGGACTATGGCTACACCTTC
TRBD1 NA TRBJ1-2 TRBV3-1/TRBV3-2 CASSQTGGSSYGYTF TGTGCCAGCAGCCAGACAGGGGGCAGTAGCTATGGCTACACCTTC
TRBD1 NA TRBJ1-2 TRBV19 CASTNQATGGYYGYTF TGTGCCAGTACCAATCAGGCGACAGGGGGCTACTATGGCTACACCTTC
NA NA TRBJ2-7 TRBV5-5 CASSWGEVYEQYF TGTGCCAGCAGCTGGGGGGAGGTCTACGAGCAGTACTTC
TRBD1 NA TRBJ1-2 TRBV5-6 CASSLWSGDSYGYTF TGTGCCAGCAGCTTGTGGTCGGGGGACAGCTATGGCTACACCTTC
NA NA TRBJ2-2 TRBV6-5 CASRGGWDGELFF TGTGCCAGCAGGGGGGGATGGGACGGGGAGCTGTTTTTT
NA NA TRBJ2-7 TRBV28 CASRATVTYEQYF TGTGCCAGCAGGGCGACAGTGACCTACGAGCAGTACTTC
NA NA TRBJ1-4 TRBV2 CASSEALGGMGEKLFF TGTGCCAGCAGTGAAGCGCTTGGGGGGATGGGTGAAAAACTGTTTTTT
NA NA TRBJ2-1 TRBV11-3 CASSLEEETEQFF TGTGCCAGCAGCTTAGAAGAGGAAACTGAGCAGTTCTTC
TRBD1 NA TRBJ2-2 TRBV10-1 CASKDRGTGELFF TGCGCCAGCAAAGACAGGGGCACCGGGGAGCTGTTTTTT